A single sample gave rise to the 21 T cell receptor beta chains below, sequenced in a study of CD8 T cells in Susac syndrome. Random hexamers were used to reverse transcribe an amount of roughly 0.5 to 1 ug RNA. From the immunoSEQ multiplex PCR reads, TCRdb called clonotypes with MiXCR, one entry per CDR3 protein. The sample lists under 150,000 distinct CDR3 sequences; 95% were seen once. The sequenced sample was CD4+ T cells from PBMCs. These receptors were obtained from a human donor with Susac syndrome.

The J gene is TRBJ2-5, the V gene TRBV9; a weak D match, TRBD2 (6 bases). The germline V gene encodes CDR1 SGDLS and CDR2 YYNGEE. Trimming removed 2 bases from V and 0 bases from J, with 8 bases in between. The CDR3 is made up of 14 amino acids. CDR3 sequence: CASSVEGYQETQYF. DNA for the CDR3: TGTGCCAGCAGCGTGGAGGGGTACCAAGAGACCCAGTACTTC.

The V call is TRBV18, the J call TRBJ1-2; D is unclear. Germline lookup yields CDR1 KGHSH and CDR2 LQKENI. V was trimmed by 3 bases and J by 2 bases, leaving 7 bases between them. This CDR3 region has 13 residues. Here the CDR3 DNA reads TGTGCCAGCTCACCTTCGGCCAACTATGGCTACACCTTC. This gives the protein CASSPSANYGYTF.

CDR3 residues: CASSPGPGGDYEQYF. The CDR3 DNA reads as TGTGCCAGCAGCCCAGGTCCCGGCGGAGACTACGAGCAGTACTTC. The rearrangement uses TRBV5-4 and TRBJ2-7, with D unclear. The length of the CDR3 is 15 residues. The ends were cut back, 4 bases at V and 3 bases at J, with 17 bases in the middle. Germline CDR1 and CDR2: SGHNT and YYREEE (reference sequence).

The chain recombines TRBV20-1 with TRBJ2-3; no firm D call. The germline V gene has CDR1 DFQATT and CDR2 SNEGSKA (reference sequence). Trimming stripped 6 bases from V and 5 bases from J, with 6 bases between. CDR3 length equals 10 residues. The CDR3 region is CSAHLDTQYF. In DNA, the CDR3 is TGCAGTGCCCACTTAGATACGCAGTATTTT.

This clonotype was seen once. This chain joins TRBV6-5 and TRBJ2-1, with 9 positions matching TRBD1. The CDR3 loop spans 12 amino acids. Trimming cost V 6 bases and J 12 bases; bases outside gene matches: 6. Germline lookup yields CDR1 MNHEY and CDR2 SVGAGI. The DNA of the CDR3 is TGTGCCAGCAGCCCAGGACAGGGGAGGCAGTTCTTC. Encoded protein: CASSPGQGRQFF.

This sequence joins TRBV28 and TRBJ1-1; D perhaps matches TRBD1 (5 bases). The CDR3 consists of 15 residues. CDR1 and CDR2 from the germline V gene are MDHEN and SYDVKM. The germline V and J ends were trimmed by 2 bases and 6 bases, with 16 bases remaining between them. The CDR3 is CASSLGHPGGAEAFF. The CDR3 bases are TGTGCCAGCAGTTTAGGACACCCGGGAGGCGCTGAAGCTTTCTTT. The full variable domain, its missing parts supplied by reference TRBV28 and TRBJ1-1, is DVKVTQSSRYLVKRTGEKVFLECVQDMDHENMFWYRQDPGLGLRLIYFSYDVKMKEKGDIPEGYSVSREKKERFSLILESASTNQTSMYLCASSLGHPGGAEAFFGQGTRLTVV.

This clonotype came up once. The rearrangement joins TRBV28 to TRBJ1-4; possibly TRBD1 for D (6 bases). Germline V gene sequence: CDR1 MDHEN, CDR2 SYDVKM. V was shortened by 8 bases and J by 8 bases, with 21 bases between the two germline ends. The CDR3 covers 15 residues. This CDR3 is CASLSGGVAAEKLFF. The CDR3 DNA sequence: TGTGCCAGCTTAAGTGGGGGCGTCGCGGCCGAAAAACTGTTTTTT.

CDR3 sequence: CASSQSGTGGETQYF. The CDR3 coding sequence is TGTGCCAGCAGCCAGTCCGGGACCGGCGGGGAGACCCAGTACTTC. The J gene is TRBJ2-5, the V gene TRBV4-2; either TRBD1 or TRBD2 may supply D (5 bases each). Trimming took off 3 bases at V and 5 bases at J, with 16 bases between the two ends. CDR3 size: 15 residues. Per germline, CDR1 LGHNA and CDR2 YNFKEQ.

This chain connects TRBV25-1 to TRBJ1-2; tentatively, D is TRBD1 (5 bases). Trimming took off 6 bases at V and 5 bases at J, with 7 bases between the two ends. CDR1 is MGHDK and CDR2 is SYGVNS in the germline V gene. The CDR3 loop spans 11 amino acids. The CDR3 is CASREGYGYTF. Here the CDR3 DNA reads TGTGCCAGCAGGGAGGGGTATGGCTACACCTTC.

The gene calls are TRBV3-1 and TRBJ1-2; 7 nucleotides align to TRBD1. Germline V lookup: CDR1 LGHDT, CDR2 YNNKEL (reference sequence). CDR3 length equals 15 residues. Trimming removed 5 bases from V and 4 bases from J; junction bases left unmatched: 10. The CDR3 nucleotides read TGTGCCAGCAGCGGCCCGGGACAGATGGCCTATGGCTACACCTTC. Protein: CASSGPGQMAYGYTF.

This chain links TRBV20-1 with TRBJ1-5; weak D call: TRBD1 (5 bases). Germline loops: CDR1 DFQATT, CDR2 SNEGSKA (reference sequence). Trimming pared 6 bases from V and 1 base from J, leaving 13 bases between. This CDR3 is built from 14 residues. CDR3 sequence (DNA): TGCAGTGCCCTTACAGGAGGGAGCAATCAGCCCCAGCATTTT. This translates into CSALTGGSNQPQHF.

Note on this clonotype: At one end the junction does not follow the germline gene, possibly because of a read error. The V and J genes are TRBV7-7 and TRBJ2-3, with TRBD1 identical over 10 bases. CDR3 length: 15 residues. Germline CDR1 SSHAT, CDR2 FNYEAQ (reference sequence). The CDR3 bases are TGTGCTAGCAGCCCGGGACAGGGGAGGGTGGATACGCAGTATTTT. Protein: CASSPGQGRVDTQYF.

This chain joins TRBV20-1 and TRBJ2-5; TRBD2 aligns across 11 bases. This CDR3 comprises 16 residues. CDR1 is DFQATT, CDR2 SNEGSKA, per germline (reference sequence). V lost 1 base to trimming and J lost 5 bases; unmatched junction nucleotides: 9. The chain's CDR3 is CSARAGNSGRDETQYF. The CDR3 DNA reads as TGCAGTGCTAGAGCCGGGAATAGCGGGAGGGATGAGACCCAGTACTTC.

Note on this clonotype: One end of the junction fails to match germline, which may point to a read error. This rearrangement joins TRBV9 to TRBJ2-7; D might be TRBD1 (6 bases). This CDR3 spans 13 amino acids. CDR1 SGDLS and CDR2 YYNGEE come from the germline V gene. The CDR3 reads CASSVGPDRLPFF. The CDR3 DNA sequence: TGTGCCAGCAGCGTAGGGCCGGACAGACTGCCTTTCTTC.

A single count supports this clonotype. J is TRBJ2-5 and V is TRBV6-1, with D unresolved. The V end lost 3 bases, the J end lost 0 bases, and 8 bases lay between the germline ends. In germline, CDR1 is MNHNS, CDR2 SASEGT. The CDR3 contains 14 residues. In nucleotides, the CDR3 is TGTGCCAGCAGTGATCGAGCGTACCAAGAGACCCAGTACTTC. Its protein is CASSDRAYQETQYF.

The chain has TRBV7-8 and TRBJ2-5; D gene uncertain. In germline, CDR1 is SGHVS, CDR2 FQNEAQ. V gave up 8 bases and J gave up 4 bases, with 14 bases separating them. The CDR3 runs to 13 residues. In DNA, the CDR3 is TGTGCCAGCTGTCCCGCTTGGGGAGAGACCCAGTACTTC. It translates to CASCPAWGETQYF.

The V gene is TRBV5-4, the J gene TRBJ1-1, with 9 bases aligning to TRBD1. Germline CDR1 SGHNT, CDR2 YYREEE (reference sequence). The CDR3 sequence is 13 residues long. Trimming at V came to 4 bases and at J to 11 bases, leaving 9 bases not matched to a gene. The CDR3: CASSADRGRQAFF. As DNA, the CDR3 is TGTGCCAGCAGCGCGGACAGGGGTAGGCAGGCTTTCTTT.

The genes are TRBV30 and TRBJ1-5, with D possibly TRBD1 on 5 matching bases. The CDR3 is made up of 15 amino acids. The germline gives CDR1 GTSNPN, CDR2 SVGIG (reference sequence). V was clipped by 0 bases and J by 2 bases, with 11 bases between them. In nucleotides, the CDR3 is TGTGCCTGGAGTGTAAGGGGCGACGGCAATCAGCCCCAGCATTTT. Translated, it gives CAWSVRGDGNQPQHF.

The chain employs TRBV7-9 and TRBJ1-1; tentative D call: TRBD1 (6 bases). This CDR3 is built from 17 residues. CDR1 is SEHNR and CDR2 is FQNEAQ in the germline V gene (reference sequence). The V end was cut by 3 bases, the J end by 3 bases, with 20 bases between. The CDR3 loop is CASSFRTARHEYTEAFF. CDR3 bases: TGTGCCAGCAGCTTTCGGACAGCCCGGCATGAGTACACTGAAGCTTTCTTT.

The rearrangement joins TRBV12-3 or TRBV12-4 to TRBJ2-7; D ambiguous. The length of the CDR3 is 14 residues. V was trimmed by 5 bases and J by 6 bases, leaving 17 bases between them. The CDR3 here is CASSPRPPLGEQYF. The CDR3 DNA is TGTGCCAGCAGTCCTAGACCCCCTCTGGGCGAGCAGTACTTC.

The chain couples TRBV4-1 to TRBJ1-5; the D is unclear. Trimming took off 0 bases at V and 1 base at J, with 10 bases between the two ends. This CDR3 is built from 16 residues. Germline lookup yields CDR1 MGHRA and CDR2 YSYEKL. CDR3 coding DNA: TGCGCCAGCAGCCAAGAGGTGGTTTGGAGCAATCAGCCCCAGCATTTT. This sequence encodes CASSQEVVWSNQPQHF.